Following are 6 T cell receptor beta chains from one sample sequenced in a study of vaccination and CD4 T cells after COVID-19. Sequencing of the DNA from cultured CD4+ T cells was carried out with the Oncomine TCR Beta short-read assay. Someone extracted genomic DNA from cultured CD4+ T cells. TCRdb itself ran the PCR reads through MiXCR, one entry per CDR3 protein. The repertoire holds approximately 10,000 distinct CDR3 sequences, with 34% as singletons. Treatment in this sample: roughly 11-day PBMC culture with coronavirus spike peptide pools or control peptides (ViraFEST assay). From the unexposed donor, CD4+ T cells were collected ahead of the COVID-19 pandemic (2011-2018). Antigens for these TCRs are unknown. Sequenced input: CD4+ T cells from blood, cultured in vitro. The receptors originated from a human donor in good health.

This clonotype has a handful of counts. The chain combines TRBV20-1 with TRBJ2-5; D tentatively reads TRBD1 or TRBD2 (5 bases each). This CDR3 spans 16 amino acids. Germline V gives CDR1 DFQATT, CDR2 SNEGSKA (reference sequence). The V end was cut by 1 base, the J end by 5 bases, with 20 bases between. CDR3 bases: TGCAGTGCTAGAGCCCCCTTTGGGGGACCTAGGGAGACCCAGTACTTC. This codes for CSARAPFGGPRETQYF.

This clonotype has only a few counts. J is TRBJ2-5 and V is TRBV18; D ambiguous. The germline CDR1 and CDR2 sequences are KGHSH and LQKENI. The CDR3 sequence is 14 residues long. The germline V and J ends were trimmed by 2 bases and 5 bases, with 12 bases remaining between them. The CDR3 nucleotides are TGTGCCAGCTCACCAGCTCTAGTGGGGGAGACCCAGTACTTC. It yields the protein CASSPALVGETQYF.

This clonotype has only a few counts. V usage is TRBV11-2 and J usage is TRBJ1-1, with 7 bases identical to TRBD1. The CDR3 is made up of 15 amino acids. With V trimmed by 5 bases and J by 0 bases, 6 bases remained unmatched. CDR1 is SGHAT, CDR2 FQNNGV, per germline. CDR3 DNA: TGTGCCAGCAGCAACCCGGGACAGCTGAACACTGAAGCTTTCTTT. It translates to CASSNPGQLNTEAFF.

V usage is TRBV4-3 and J usage is TRBJ2-3; D is unclear. The CDR3 loop spans 16 amino acids. Trimming shortened V by 4 bases and J by 1 base, and 15 bases separated the two germline ends. Germline CDR1 is LGHNA and CDR2 is YSLEER. Written as DNA, the CDR3 is TGCGCCAGCAGCCTCACTACCCAAATAGGCACAGATACGCAGTATTTT. Protein product: CASSLTTQIGTDTQYF.

The gene calls are TRBV6-5 and TRBJ2-7; D is ambiguous. The CDR3 contains 14 residues. V was pared by 3 bases and J by 0 bases, with 9 bases between. The germline V gene encodes CDR1 MNHEY and CDR2 SVGAGI. The CDR3 is CASSYGSSSYEQYF. The CDR3 coding sequence is TGTGCCAGCAGTTATGGCAGCAGCTCCTACGAGCAGTACTTC.

J is TRBJ2-2 and V is TRBV6-1, with D tentatively TRBD2 (6 bases). Per the germline V gene, CDR1 is MNHNS and CDR2 is SASEGT. The CDR3 extends over 12 amino acids. Deletions cut 8 bases from V and 6 bases from J, with 10 bases between. In DNA form, the CDR3 reads TGTGCCAGCGTGGGGGGACCCGGGGAGCTGTTTTTT. Its translation: CASVGGPGELFF.